Listed here is a single T cell receptor beta chain. Antigen specificity is unknown. The data are from a study of cytomegalovirus exposure and HLA in healthy donors. Study-wide context: From 150 million to 200 million T cells, an earlier analysis saw approximately 120 million unique TCR beta sequences. Overall study findings and caveats: A previous analysis found most TCR beta V segments productive roughly 87% or roughly 30% of the time. In a later analysis, the majority of CMV-associated beta chains seemingly showed HLA restriction.

V lost 3 bases and J lost 9; bases outside the gene matches: 6. This CDR3 contains 14 residues. Germline values: CDR1 LNHDA, CDR2 SQIVND (reference sequence). The PCR was carried out with 60 Vbeta primers and 13 Jbeta primers. Clones were sequenced by immunoSEQ multiplex PCR, and TCRdb holds only the in-frame ones, with some missing. The data show under 200,000 clones, with 81% seen just once and 3.5% to 4% held by the top ten. Material: PBMCs. The chain carries TRBV19 and TRBJ2-1, with 9 bases identical to TRBD1. This clonotype was sampled from a man aged 50-60 years in good health and CMV-seronegative. The CDR3 loop reads CASSMGQGMSEQFF. Written as DNA, the CDR3 is TGTGCCAGTAGTATGGGACAGGGTATGAGTGAGCAGTTCTTC.